The 21 T cell receptor beta chains in this list originate from one sample, sequenced in a study of graft-versus-host responses after intestinal transplantation. Labeling with CFSE marked 200,000 responder cells, which were plated with 200,000 irradiated, violet-dye-labeled stimulator cells. The method was immunoSEQ multiplex PCR; TCRdb's version includes in-frame clones alone and lacks a portion of them. The sample records approximately 23,000 clones, about two fifths being singletons. The sequencing used alloreactive CD8+ T cells from a mixed lymphocyte reaction culture, collected before transplantation. Subset reported: CFSE-low proliferating T cells sorted from roughly six-day pre-transplant mixed lymphocyte reaction (GvH or HvG direction). These receptors were obtained from a human patient who was an organ donor for intestinal transplantation.

The rearrangement uses TRBV6-4 and TRBJ1-2; possible D gene TRBD1, 5 bases. V lost 6 bases to trimming and J lost 4 bases, with 27 bases between them. Germline lookup yields CDR1 MRHNA and CDR2 SNTAGT. The CDR3 sequence is 18 residues long. The CDR3 coding sequence is TGTGCCAGCAGCCAACCCCGGTGGGGGGTGACTCCTCTCTATGGCTACACCTTC. This sequence encodes CASSQPRWGVTPLYGYTF.

This sequence joins TRBV27 and TRBJ2-5, with D possibly matching TRBD1 (5 bases). The CDR3 sequence is 14 residues long. CDR1 MNHEY and CDR2 SMNVEV come from the germline V gene (reference sequence). Trimming shortened V by 1 base and J by 4 bases, and 10 bases separated the two germline ends. For the CDR3, the DNA is TGTGCCAGCAGTTTATTTTCCCAGGGAGAGACCCAGTACTTC. Residues: CASSLFSQGETQYF.

The chain joins TRBV6-5 to TRBJ2-7, with TRBD1 matching over 8 bases. The J segment lost 3 bases and the V segment lost 5 bases, leaving 6 bases of the junction unmatched. CDR1 MNHEY and CDR2 SVGAGI come from the germline V gene. This CDR3 is built from 14 residues. The CDR3 spells CASSEVDRVYEQYF. The CDR3 coding sequence is TGTGCCAGCAGTGAGGTGGACAGGGTCTACGAGCAGTACTTC.

The chain couples TRBV6-5 to TRBJ1-2; 8 nucleotides match TRBD1. This CDR3 spans 15 amino acids. Germline V gene data show CDR1 as MNHEY and CDR2 as SVGAGI. V lost 8 bases, J lost 4 bases, and 12 bases stayed unmatched. CDR3 nucleotides: TGTGCCAGCGAGACAGGGCAGGGGGCTTTCTATGGCTACACCTTC. Its translation: CASETGQGAFYGYTF.

The chain combines TRBV6-6 with TRBJ2-6; D gene unclear. Germline V lookup: CDR1 MNHNY, CDR2 SVGAGI (reference sequence). CDR3 length: 14 amino acids. Trimming removed 5 bases at V and 0 bases at J, with 5 bases between. The CDR3 DNA reads TGTGCCAGCAGTCCCAACTCTGGGGCCAACGTCCTGACTTTC. It specifies CASSPNSGANVLTF.

The chain uses TRBV28 and TRBJ2-7; the match to TRBD2 covers 13 bases. Germline V CDR1 and CDR2: MDHEN, SYDVKM. Unmatched junction bases numbered 8, after V lost 8 bases and J lost 7 bases. The CDR3 loop spans 14 amino acids. CDR3 loop: CASAGLAGVGEQYF. The CDR3 DNA reads TGTGCCAGCGCCGGACTAGCGGGAGTGGGTGAGCAGTACTTC.

The V and J genes are TRBV7-9 and TRBJ1-2; D gene uncertain. V lost 5 bases and J 4 bases, leaving 11 bases between the germline ends. This CDR3 region has 13 residues. The germline V gene has CDR1 SEHNR and CDR2 FQNEAQ (reference sequence). CDR3 loop: CASSQSPPYGYTF. The CDR3, as DNA: TGTGCCAGCAGCCAAAGTCCCCCCTATGGCTACACCTTC.

CDR3 bases: TGTGCCAGCAGCCGTAAAGTAGGTAATCAGCCCCAGCATTTT. This translates into CASSRKVGNQPQHF. The rearrangement uses TRBV6-1 and TRBJ1-5; no reliable D call. Germline V gene data show CDR1 as MNHNS and CDR2 as SASEGT. V gave up 6 bases and J gave up 4 bases, with 13 bases separating them. This CDR3 spans 14 amino acids.

The rearrangement links TRBV14 to TRBJ1-1; TRBD1 might be the D (5 bases). V shed 3 bases and J shed 6 bases, with 17 bases lying between them. Germline V gene data show CDR1 as SGHDN and CDR2 as FVKESK. The CDR3 loop spans 15 amino acids. This CDR3 is CASSHYGKGRAEAFF. The CDR3 DNA reads as TGTGCCAGCAGCCATTATGGAAAGGGGAGGGCTGAAGCTTTCTTT.

This sequence joins TRBV7-9 and TRBJ2-3; 9 nucleotides agree with TRBD2. The trim removed 5 bases at V and 5 bases at J, leaving 11 bases unmatched. The CDR3 covers 16 residues. Germline loops: CDR1 SEHNR, CDR2 FQNEAQ (reference sequence). CDR3 nucleotides: TGTGCCAGCAGCCCCCAGGTAGCGGGAGAAGGAGATACGCAGTATTTT. It specifies CASSPQVAGEGDTQYF.

Only one count was recorded for this clone. The chain joins TRBV6-5 to TRBJ1-2, with 8 positions matching TRBD1. This CDR3 spans 15 amino acids. Germline CDR1 reads MNHEY; CDR2 reads SVGAGI. V dropped 4 bases and J dropped 4; count of bases not matched to a gene: 8. This CDR3 is CASSSKTGDIYGYTF. CDR3 DNA: TGTGCCAGCAGTTCAAAGACAGGGGATATCTATGGCTACACCTTC.

The rearrangement uses TRBV18 and TRBJ2-7, with 14 bases aligning to TRBD2. Germline assignment: CDR1 KGHSH and CDR2 LQKENI. This CDR3 spans 17 amino acids. J was trimmed by 2 bases and V by 4 bases; bases with no gene match: 7. CDR3 in DNA: TGTGCCAGCTCACTAGGACTAGCGGGAGGCCACCCCTACGAGCAGTACTTC. Residues: CASSLGLAGGHPYEQYF.

This clone was detected a few times. The gene calls are TRBV9 and TRBJ2-3; a weak D match, TRBD2 (5 bases). The V end lost 0 bases, the J end lost 2 bases, and 13 bases lay between the germline ends. CDR3 length: 16 amino acids. Germline V gene sequence: CDR1 SGDLS, CDR2 YYNGEE. This chain's CDR3 is CASSVASIANTDTQYF. The CDR3 nucleotides are TGTGCCAGCAGCGTAGCCTCCATAGCGAACACAGATACGCAGTATTTT.

This clone turned up a few times. V usage is TRBV28 and J usage is TRBJ1-4; D gene unclear. The CDR3 contains 14 residues. Trimming cost V 7 bases and J 4 bases, with 13 bases left between them. Per germline, CDR1 MDHEN and CDR2 SYDVKM. As DNA, the CDR3 is TGTGCCAGCATCGCCAGCGGGAGTAATGAAAAACTGTTTTTT. Translating gives CASIASGSNEKLFF.

V gene TRBV25-1 combines with J gene TRBJ1-1; TRBD1 agrees at 9 bases. V lost 3 bases to trimming and J lost 5 bases; unmatched junction nucleotides: 7. Germline V CDR1 and CDR2: MGHDK, SYGVNS. The CDR3 spans 15 residues. CDR3 in DNA: TGTGCCAGCAGTGAGGGACAGGGCGGATTTACTGAAGCTTTCTTT. Amino acids: CASSEGQGGFTEAFF.

A note on this clone: An end of the junction differs from the germline gene, which may be a read error. The chain employs TRBV5-5 and TRBJ1-1; the D gene is possibly TRBD1 (6 bases). This CDR3 contains 15 residues. Germline CDR1 reads SGHKS; CDR2 reads YYEKEE (reference sequence). This chain's CDR3 is CASSQVVRGYTEAFF. CDR3 DNA sequence: TGCGCCAGCAGCCAAGTCGTCAGGGGTTATACTGAAGCTTTCTTT.

V and J are TRBV29-1 and TRBJ2-3, with a weak D call TRBD2 (5 bases). This CDR3 has 13 residues. CDR1 and CDR2 (germline): SQVTM, ANQGSEA. Trimming took 1 base from V and 4 from J, leaving 9 bases between them. DNA of the CDR3: TGCAGCGTTGAAGGGGCGAGGGCAGATACGCAGTATTTT. It is translated as CSVEGARADTQYF.

The chain uses TRBV11-3 and TRBJ1-3, with D perhaps TRBD1 (5 bases). Trimming stripped 5 bases from V and 2 bases from J, with 22 bases between. This CDR3 is built from 18 residues. The V gene's germline CDR1 is SGHNT and CDR2 YENEEA. CDR3 protein: CASSAIRYPDRPGNTIYF. The CDR3 DNA sequence: TGTGCCAGCAGCGCAATCAGGTACCCAGACAGACCTGGAAACACCATATATTTT.

The rearrangement links TRBV5-4 to TRBJ2-1, with D perhaps assigned TRBD1 or TRBD2 (5 bases each). The CDR3 has 13 amino acids. Germline V gene lookup returns CDR1 SGHNT and CDR2 YYREEE (reference sequence). V was trimmed by 2 bases and J by 9 bases, leaving 12 bases between them. This CDR3 reads CASSFLGAGEQFF. CDR3 DNA sequence: TGTGCCAGCAGCTTTCTAGGGGCGGGTGAGCAGTTCTTC.

In nucleotides, the CDR3 is TGTGCCAGCAGCGTAGCAGGGGGAGTTGAAAAACTGTTTTTT. It is translated as CASSVAGGVEKLFF. This sequence joins TRBV9 and TRBJ1-4; 7 bases agree with TRBD1. J lost 7 bases, V lost 0 bases, and 3 bases had no gene match. The CDR3 loop spans 14 amino acids. Germline V gene lookup returns CDR1 SGDLS and CDR2 YYNGEE. The full variable domain, completed using reference TRBV9 and TRBJ1-4, is DSGVTQTPKHLITATGQRVTLRCSPRSGDLSVYWYQQSLDQGLQFLIQYYNGEERAKGNILERFSAQQFPDLHSELNLSSLELGDSALYFCASSVAGGVEKLFFGSGTQLSVL.

This clone has more than one count but fewer than ten. J is TRBJ2-3 and V is TRBV7-2, with 8 nucleotides matching TRBD2. Trimming removed 1 base from V and 2 bases from J; junction bases left unmatched: 5. Germline V gene lookup returns CDR1 SGHTA and CDR2 FQGNSA. The CDR3 totals 16 residues. The CDR3 sequence is CASSLVGSGNTDTQYF. The CDR3 DNA reads as TGTGCCAGCAGCTTAGTCGGTAGCGGGAACACAGATACGCAGTATTTT.